This T cell receptor beta chain was found in a study of T cell changes during pregnancy in multiple sclerosis. V shed 6 bases and J shed 0 bases, with 17 bases lying between them. CDR3 length: 16 amino acids. Germline V gene lookup returns CDR1 MGHDK and CDR2 SYGVNS. Profiled with immunoSEQ multiplex PCR; TCRdb holds only in-frame clones, not every one. Seen here are some 120,000 clones, approximately 93% observed once, and the top ten hold 6% to 7%. Sequences were derived from peripheral blood, sampled before pregnancy. The chain combines TRBV25-1 with TRBJ1-1, with D tentatively TRBD1 (6 bases). The origin of this receptor is a female donor with multiple sclerosis, enrolled in a pregnancy study. The CDR3 sequence: CASRGEQGPMNTEAFF. The DNA of the CDR3 is TGTGCCAGCAGGGGGGAACAGGGACCCATGAACACTGAAGCTTTCTTT.